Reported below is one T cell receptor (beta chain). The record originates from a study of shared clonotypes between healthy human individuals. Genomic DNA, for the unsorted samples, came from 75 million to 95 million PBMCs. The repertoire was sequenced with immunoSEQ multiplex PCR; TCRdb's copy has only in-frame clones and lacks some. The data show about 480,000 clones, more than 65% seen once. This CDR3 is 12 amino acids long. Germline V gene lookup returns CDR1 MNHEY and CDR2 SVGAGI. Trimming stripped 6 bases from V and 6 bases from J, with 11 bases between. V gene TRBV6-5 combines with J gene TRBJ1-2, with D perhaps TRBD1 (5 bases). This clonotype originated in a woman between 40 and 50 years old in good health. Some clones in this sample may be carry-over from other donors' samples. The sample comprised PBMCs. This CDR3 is CASSRVGDGYTF. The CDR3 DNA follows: TGTGCCAGCAGCAGGGTTGGGGATGGCTACACCTTC.